This T cell receptor beta chain was documented in a study of shared clonotypes between healthy human individuals. Study in general: Each donor's CD8 memory used one plate, CD8 naive two, each CD4 subset three. General study points: Enrolling few donors narrowed the genetic and exposure-history diversity that was represented. For sorted subsets, rarefaction showed incomplete sequencing despite large depth.

At a deep level, the assay was run. Repertoires were generated with immunoSEQ multiplex PCR, while TCRdb's copy carries only in-frame clones and drops some. The sample includes 2 million to 2.5 million clones, 95% of them seen just once. The CDR3 consists of 14 residues. V lost 1 base, J lost 6 bases, and 11 bases lay in between. Germline CDR1 SGDLS, CDR2 YYNGEE. In regard to this clone: Its antigen is not known.

The sample was naive CD4+ T cells sorted from blood. Subset specified: CD45RA+ positively selected. The receptor was derived from a man between 18 and 29 years old in good health. The chain uses TRBV9 and TRBJ2-1, with no clear D. CDR3 bases: TGTGCCAGCAGCGTATTCCAAGGGATCAATGAGCAGTTCTTC. Its translation: CASSVFQGINEQFF.